These 11 T cell receptor beta chains originate from one sample sequenced in a study of regulatory T cells in long-lasting Graves disease. Researchers made TCR beta libraries by using iRepertoire HTBI primers and running Arm-PCR on CDR3 regions. TCRdb recomputed calls from the multiplex PCR reads with MiXCR, one row per CDR3 protein. The sample comprises a few hundred thousand distinct CDR3 sequences, approximately 15% of which are singletons, and over 15% rests with the top ten. The time point is: newly diagnosed GD, antithyroid drugs for less than 3 months. Construction of the TCR library relied on RNA isolated from PBMCs. The sample also formed part of further work on T cells in Graves' hyperthyroidism and ophthalmopathy.

This specimen consisted of peripheral blood mononuclear cells (PBMCs), obtained at new diagnosis, from a patient treated with antithyroid drugs. The receptors come from a woman aged 50 to 65 with Graves disease.

A remark on this clonotype: A much larger clone differs by one base, so this may be a read error. V gene TRBV7-2 combines with J gene TRBJ2-3; TRBD2 matches 8 bases. The germline V gene has CDR1 SGHTA and CDR2 FQGNSA. The V gene end was trimmed by 1 base and the J gene end by 0 bases; junction bases not matched to a gene: 3. This CDR3 spans 16 amino acids. Here the CDR3 reads CASSLELAESTDTQYF. The CDR3 DNA follows: TGTGCCAGCAGCTTAGAACTAGCGGAAAGCACAGATACGCAGTATTTT.

This clonotype was counted ten times or more. CDR3 sequence reads: CSARRTLYEQYF. The CDR3 DNA is TGCAGTGCTAGGCGGACTCTTTACGAGCAGTACTTC. This sequence joins TRBV20-1 and TRBJ2-7; D perhaps matches TRBD2 (5 bases). Per germline, CDR1 DFQATT and CDR2 SNEGSKA (reference sequence). V was clipped by 3 bases and J by 4 bases, with 10 bases between them. The CDR3 runs 12 residues.

The V and J genes are TRBV7-3 and TRBJ2-3, with TRBD2 as a possible D gene (5 bases). Trimming cost V 2 bases and J 4 bases, with 16 bases left between them. Germline V gene data show CDR1 as SGHTA and CDR2 as FQGTGA. The CDR3 runs to 16 residues. CDR3 loop: CASSLRGSTYADTQYF. The DNA of the CDR3 is TGTGCCAGCAGCTTACGAGGGAGCACTTACGCAGATACGCAGTATTTT.

This chain uses TRBV6-5 with TRBJ1-6; TRBD1 might be the D (6 bases). CDR1 is MNHEY and CDR2 is SVGAGI in the germline V gene. Deletions cut 0 bases from V and 4 bases from J, with 7 bases between. CDR3 size: 15 residues. The DNA of the CDR3 is TGTGCCAGCAGTTACTCGCAGGGGTATAATTCACCCCTCCACTTT. Its translation: CASSYSQGYNSPLHF.

The sample holds many counts of this clonotype. The J gene is TRBJ2-2, the V gene TRBV10-3, with no clear D. The CDR3 is made up of 12 amino acids. From germline, CDR1 is ENHRY and CDR2 SYGVKD. The V and J ends lost 10 bases and 8 bases respectively, with 14 bases between them. The CDR3: CASQSSPGELFF. The CDR3 coding sequence is TGTGCCAGTCAATCGAGCCCTGGGGAGCTGTTTTTT.

As regards this clonotype: A single base is all that separates this from a far larger clone, so a read error is likely. V and J are TRBV11-2 and TRBJ1-1; unclear D gene. Germline CDR1 and CDR2: SGHAT and FQNNGV. The CDR3 is 12 residues long. Deletions cut 1 base from V and 4 bases from J, with 4 bases between. In nucleotides, the CDR3 is TGTGCCAGCAGCTTAGTCGCCACTGAAGCTTTCTTT. This encodes CASSLVATEAFF.

Details on this clonotype: It differs at one base from a far larger clone, so likely a read error. This chain joins TRBV7-9 and TRBJ2-7, with 10 bases identical to TRBD2. The germline V gene has CDR1 SEHNR and CDR2 FQNEAQ (reference sequence). The V and J ends lost 6 bases and 7 bases, in that order; junction bases with no gene match: 12. The CDR3 spans 15 residues. DNA for the CDR3: TGTGCCAGCAGATCCGGGACTAGCGCCTACAATGAGCAGTACTTC. Translated, it gives CASRSGTSAYNEQYF.

This clonotype was recorded at least ten times. The chain has TRBV27 and TRBJ1-1; a possible D gene is TRBD1 (5 bases). The CDR3 has 13 residues. V was shortened by 0 bases and J by 9 bases, with 11 bases between the two germline ends. The germline gives CDR1 MNHEY, CDR2 SMNVEV (reference sequence). DNA for the CDR3: TGTGCCAGCAGTTTATCGGAAGGGACTAAAGCTTTCTTT. This encodes CASSLSEGTKAFF.

This clonotype has a count of ten or more. The V call is TRBV7-9, the J call TRBJ1-2; D uncertain. CDR3 size: 12 residues. V was pared by 5 bases and J by 8 bases, with 12 bases between. From germline, CDR1 is SEHNR and CDR2 FQNEAQ (reference sequence). The CDR3 DNA follows: TGTGCCAGCAGCCTGGAACGCCTAGGCTACACCTTC. Encoded protein: CASSLERLGYTF. Based on the CDR3 plus reference TRBV7-9 and TRBJ1-2, the full variable domain is DTGVSQNPRHKITKRGQNVTFRCDPISEHNRLYWYRQTLGQGPEFLTYFQNEAQLEKSRLLSDRFSAERPKGSFSTLEIQRTEQGDSAMYLCASSLERLGYTFGSGTRLTVV.

This chain links TRBV11-1 with TRBJ1-2, with TRBD1 identical over 7 bases. This CDR3 region has 15 residues. Trimming removed 5 bases from V and 1 base from J; junction bases left unmatched: 7. Germline V gene lookup returns CDR1 SGHAT and CDR2 FQDESV (reference sequence). The CDR3, as DNA: TGTGCCAGCAGCGACCGGGACAGCCATAACTATGGCTACACCTTC. Translating it yields CASSDRDSHNYGYTF.

This clonotype has a handful of counts. J is TRBJ2-5 and V is TRBV19, with a tentative D call TRBD2 (6 bases). In germline, CDR1 is LNHDA, CDR2 SQIVND (reference sequence). The CDR3 contains 14 residues. V was shortened by 5 bases and J by 3 bases, with 13 bases between the two germline ends. CDR3 bases: TGTGCCAGTAGTCTAAGGACTACTAAAGAGACCCAGTACTTC. Its translation is CASSLRTTKETQYF. Complete variable domain (other parts from reference TRBV19 and TRBJ2-5): DGGITQSPKYLFRKEGQNVTLSCEQNLNHDAMYWYRQDPGQGLRLIYYSQIVNDFQKGDIAEGYSVSREKKESFPLTVTSAQKNPTAFYLCASSLRTTKETQYFGPGTRLLVL.